This T cell receptor beta chain was observed in a study of shared clonotypes between healthy human individuals. Overall study: Each donor's CD8 memory used one plate, CD8 naive two, each CD4 subset three.

The deep-level immunoSEQ assay was used. In the source study's methods: Filtering of immunoSEQ junctional sequences could not match full-length read filtering. Method: immunoSEQ multiplex PCR; TCRdb's copy keeps in-frame clones and lacks some. Clone size and the V and J calls come from that table; the DNA yielded D and trimming. The sample records about 2 million clones, 85% to 95% being singletons. Naive CD8 cells were CD45RO-negative, positively selected for CCR7, excluding terminally differentiated effector memory CD45RA+ cells. The clonotype comes from a man between 18 and 29 years old in good health. What was sequenced was naive CD8+ T cells sorted from blood.

The chain's CDR3 is CASSPGVGSGGPSSYNEQFF. CDR3 DNA: TGTGCCAGCAGCCCAGGTGTGGGAAGCGGGGGGCCGAGCTCCTACAATGAGCAGTTCTTC. The chain carries TRBV5-8 and TRBJ2-1, with 9 bases fitting TRBD2. The CDR3 spans 20 residues. Trimming at V came to 4 bases and at J to 0 bases, leaving 17 bases not matched to a gene. Germline CDR1 is SGHTS and CDR2 is YDEGEE.